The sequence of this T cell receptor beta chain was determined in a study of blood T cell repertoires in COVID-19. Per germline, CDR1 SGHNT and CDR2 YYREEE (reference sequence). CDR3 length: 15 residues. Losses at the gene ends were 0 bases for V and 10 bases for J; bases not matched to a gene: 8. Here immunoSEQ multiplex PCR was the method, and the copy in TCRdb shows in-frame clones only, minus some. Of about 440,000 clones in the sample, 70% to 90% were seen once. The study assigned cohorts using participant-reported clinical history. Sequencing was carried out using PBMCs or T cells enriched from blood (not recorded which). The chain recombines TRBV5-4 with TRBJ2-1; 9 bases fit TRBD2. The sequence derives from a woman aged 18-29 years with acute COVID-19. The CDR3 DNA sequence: TGTGCCAGCAGCTTGGTTGGTAGCGGGGGACGGGAGCAGTTCTTC. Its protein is CASSLVGSGGREQFF.